This TCR beta chain was retrieved from a study of immune heterogeneity within non-small cell lung tumors. Study conclusions and caveats: Clonality of local T cells correlated moderately but significantly with local tumor mutational burden (R 0.3 to 0.4). Recurrence of the same dominant CDR3 beta clonotypes was seen across tumor sites within a patient, and site-unique high-frequency clones were present alongside them.

TCR beta CDR3 was amplified by multiplex PCR using 32 V and 13 J primers. One entry per CDR3 protein, called by TCRdb with MiXCR from the multiplex PCR reads. The repertoire holds under 20,000 distinct CDR3 sequences, 28% seen once, with about 4% in the top ten. At roughly 610 ng per sample, bulk tumor genomic DNA provided the template. Biopsies that were spaced far apart were taken, several per primary tumor, during surgery. Patients underwent curative surgery for untreated, newly diagnosed non-small cell lung cancer. This CDR3 region has 15 residues. V dropped 1 base and J dropped 12 bases, with 18 bases sitting between them. Germline-derived CDR1 and CDR2 are MNHNS and SASEGT. Ten or more counts support this clonotype. Its antigen is not identified.

This TCR derives from a man in his forties or fifties with non-small cell lung cancer. The V and J genes are TRBV6-1 and TRBJ1-4; D possibly corresponds to TRBD1 (5 bases). Material: lung tumor tissue. This chain's CDR3 is CASSEGGGRRAELFF. CDR3 sequence (DNA): TGTGCCAGCAGTGAAGGGGGGGGAAGACGTGCCGAACTGTTTTTT.